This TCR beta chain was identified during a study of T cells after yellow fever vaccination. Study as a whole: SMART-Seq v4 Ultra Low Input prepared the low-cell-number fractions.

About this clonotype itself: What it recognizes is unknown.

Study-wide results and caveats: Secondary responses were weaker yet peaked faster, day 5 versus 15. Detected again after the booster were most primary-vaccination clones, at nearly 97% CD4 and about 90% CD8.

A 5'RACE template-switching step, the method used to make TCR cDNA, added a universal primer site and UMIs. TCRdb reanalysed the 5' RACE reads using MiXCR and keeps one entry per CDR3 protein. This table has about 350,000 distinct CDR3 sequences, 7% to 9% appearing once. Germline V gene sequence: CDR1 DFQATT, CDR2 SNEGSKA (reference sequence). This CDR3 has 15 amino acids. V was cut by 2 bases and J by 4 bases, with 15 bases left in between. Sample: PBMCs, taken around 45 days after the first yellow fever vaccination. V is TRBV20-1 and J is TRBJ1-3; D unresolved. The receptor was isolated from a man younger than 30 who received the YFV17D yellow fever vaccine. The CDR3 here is CSARTPGSSGNTIYF. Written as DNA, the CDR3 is TGCAGTGCTAGAACCCCCGGGAGTTCCGGAAACACCATATATTTT.